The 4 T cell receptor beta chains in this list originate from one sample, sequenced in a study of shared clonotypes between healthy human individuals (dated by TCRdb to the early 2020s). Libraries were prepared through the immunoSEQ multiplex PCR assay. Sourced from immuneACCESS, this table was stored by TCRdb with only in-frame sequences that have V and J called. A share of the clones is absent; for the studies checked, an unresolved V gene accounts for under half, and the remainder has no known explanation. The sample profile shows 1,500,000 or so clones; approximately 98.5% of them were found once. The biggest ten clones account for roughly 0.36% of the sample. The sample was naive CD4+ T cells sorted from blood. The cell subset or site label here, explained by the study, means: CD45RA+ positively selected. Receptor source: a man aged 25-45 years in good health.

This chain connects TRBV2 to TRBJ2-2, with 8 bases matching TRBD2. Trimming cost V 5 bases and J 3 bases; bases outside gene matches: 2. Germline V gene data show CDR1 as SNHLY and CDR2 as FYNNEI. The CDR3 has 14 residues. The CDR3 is CASSTLADTGELFF. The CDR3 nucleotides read TGTGCCAGCAGTACACTAGCGGACACCGGGGAGCTGTTTTTT.

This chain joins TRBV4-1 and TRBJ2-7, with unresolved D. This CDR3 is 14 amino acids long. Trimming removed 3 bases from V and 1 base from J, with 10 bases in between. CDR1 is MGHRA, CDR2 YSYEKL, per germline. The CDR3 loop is CASSQGSPSYEQYF. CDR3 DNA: TGCGCCAGCAGCCAGGGGTCTCCTTCCTACGAGCAGTACTTC.

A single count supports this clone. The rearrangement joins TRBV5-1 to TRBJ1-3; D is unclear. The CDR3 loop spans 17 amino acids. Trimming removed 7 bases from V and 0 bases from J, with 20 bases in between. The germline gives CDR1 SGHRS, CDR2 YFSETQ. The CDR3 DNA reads TGCGCCAGCGGATTAGACATTGACACAACCTCTGGAAACACCATATATTTT. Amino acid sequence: CASGLDIDTTSGNTIYF.

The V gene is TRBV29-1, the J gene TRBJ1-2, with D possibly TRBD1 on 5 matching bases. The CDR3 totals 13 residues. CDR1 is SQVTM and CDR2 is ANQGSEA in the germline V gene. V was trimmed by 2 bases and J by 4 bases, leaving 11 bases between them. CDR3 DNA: TGCAGCGTTGAATCAGGGAGGGGCTATGGCTACACCTTC. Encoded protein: CSVESGRGYGYTF.